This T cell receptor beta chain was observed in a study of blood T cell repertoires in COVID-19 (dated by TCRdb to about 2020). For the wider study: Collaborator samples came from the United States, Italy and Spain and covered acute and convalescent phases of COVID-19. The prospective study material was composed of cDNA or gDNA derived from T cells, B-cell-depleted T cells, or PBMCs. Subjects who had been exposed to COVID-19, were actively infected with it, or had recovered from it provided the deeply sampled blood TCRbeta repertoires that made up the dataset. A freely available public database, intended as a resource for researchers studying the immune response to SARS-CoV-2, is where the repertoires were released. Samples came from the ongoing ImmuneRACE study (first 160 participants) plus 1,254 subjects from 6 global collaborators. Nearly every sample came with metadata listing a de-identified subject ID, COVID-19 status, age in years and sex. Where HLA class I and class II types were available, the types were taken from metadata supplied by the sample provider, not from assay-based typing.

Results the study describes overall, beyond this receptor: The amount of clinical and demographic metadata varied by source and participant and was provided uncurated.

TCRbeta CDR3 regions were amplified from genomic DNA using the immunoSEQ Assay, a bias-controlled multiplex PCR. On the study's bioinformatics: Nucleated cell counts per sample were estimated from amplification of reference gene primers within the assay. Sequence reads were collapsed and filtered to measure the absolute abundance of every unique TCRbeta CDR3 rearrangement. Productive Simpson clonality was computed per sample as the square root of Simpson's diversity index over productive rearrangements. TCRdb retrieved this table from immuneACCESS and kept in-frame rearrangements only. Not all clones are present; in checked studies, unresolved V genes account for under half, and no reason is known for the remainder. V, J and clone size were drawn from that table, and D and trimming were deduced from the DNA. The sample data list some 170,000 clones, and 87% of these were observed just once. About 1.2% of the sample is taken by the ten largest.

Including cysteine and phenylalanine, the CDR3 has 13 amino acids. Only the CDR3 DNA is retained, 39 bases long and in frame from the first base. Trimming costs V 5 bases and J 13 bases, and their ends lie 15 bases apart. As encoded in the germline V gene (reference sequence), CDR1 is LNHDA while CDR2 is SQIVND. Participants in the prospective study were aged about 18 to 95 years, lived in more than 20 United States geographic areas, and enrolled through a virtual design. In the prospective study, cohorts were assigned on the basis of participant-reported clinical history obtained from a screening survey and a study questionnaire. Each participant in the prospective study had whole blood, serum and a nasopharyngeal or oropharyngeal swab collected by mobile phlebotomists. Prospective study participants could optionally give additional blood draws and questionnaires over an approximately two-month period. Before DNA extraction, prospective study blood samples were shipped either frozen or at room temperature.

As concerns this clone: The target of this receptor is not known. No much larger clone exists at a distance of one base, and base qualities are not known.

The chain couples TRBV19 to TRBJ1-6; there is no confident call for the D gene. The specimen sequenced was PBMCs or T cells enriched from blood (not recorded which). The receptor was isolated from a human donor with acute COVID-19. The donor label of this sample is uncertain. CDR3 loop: CASSLEVWAPLHF. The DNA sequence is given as TGTGCCAGTAGTCTGGAAGTTTGGGCGCCCCTCCACTTT.